This T cell receptor beta chain was sequenced in a study of regulatory T cells in long-lasting Graves disease. Study results and caveats: Favored usage of TRBV28, TRBJ1-2 and TRBJ2-5 was recorded in persistent disease.

Assembly of TCR beta libraries relied on iRepertoire HTBI primers together with Arm-PCR of CDR3 regions. MiXCR was run by TCRdb on the multiplex PCR reads, yielding one entry per CDR3 protein. The repertoire holds hundreds of thousands of distinct CDR3 sequences, with 16% as singletons. This clonotype occurred many times. Its antigen remains unidentified. Germline V gives CDR1 MRHNA, CDR2 SNTAGT. The CDR3 is 16 amino acids. Trimming took 6 bases from V and 5 from J; bases not matched to a gene: 13. Indicated time point: newly diagnosed GD, antithyroid drugs for less than 3 months. TCR sequences were obtained from RNA taken from PBMCs. This sample also belongs to another study, concerning T cells in Graves' hyperthyroidism and ophthalmopathy. As that study records: RT-PCR in the first round (using the HTBI primer set) targeted the TCR CDR3. In the blood, most expanded thyroid clonotypes above 0.001 appeared as well.

This TCR was sampled from a woman in her 30s with Graves disease. This sequence joins TRBV6-4 and TRBJ1-1, with TRBD1 matching 9 bases. The sample was peripheral blood mononuclear cells (PBMCs), taken at new diagnosis, from a patient treated with antithyroid drugs. Here the CDR3 reads CASRNTKQGAWTEAFF. The DNA of the CDR3 is TGTGCCAGCAGGAATACAAAACAGGGGGCATGGACTGAAGCTTTCTTT.